This T cell receptor beta chain appears in the sequencing data of a study of T cells after yellow fever vaccination. This clonotype was counted between two and nine times. Its antigen is not known. The study made its TCR cDNA through 5'RACE template switching. That step introduced a universal primer site along with UMIs. TCRdb redid the calling of the 5' RACE reads with MiXCR, one entry per CDR3 protein. The table lists more than 450,000 distinct CDR3 sequences, around a fifth of them singletons. This CDR3 has 14 residues. V lost 4 bases and J lost 6, with 14 bases in between. The V gene's germline CDR1 is SGHRS and CDR2 YFSETQ. Whole-study results and caveats: Abundant clonotypes from the bulk population could get into FACS-sorted repertoires as contaminants. Across the CD4 and CD8 compartments, a small share of clonotypes was present in both.

The chain employs TRBV5-1 and TRBJ2-1; tentative D call: TRBD2 (6 bases). The sequence derives from a man aged 18 to 30 who received the YFV17D yellow fever vaccine. The source was PBMCs, collected roughly 20 days after the first yellow fever vaccination. This CDR3 reads CASSPGLNSNEQFF. As DNA, the CDR3 is TGCGCCAGCAGCCCGGGACTGAACTCCAATGAGCAGTTCTTC. The full variable domain, its missing parts supplied by reference TRBV5-1 and TRBJ2-1, is KAGVTQTPRYLIKTRGQQVTLSCSPISGHRSVSWYQQTPGQGLQFLFEYFSETQRNKGNFPGRFSGRQFSNSRSEMNVSTLELGDSALYLCASSPGLNSNEQFFGPGTRLTVL.